A single sample is the source of the 19 T cell receptor beta chains below, sequenced in a study of blood T cell repertoires in COVID-19. Produced via immunoSEQ multiplex PCR; TCRdb's table is partial and in-frame only. The data hold some 50,000 clones, with around 83% observed a single time. The sequenced sample was peripheral blood. Receptors originate from a man aged 40-50 years with active COVID-19.

A remark on this clone: A read error may account for a junction end that differs from germline. The chain couples TRBV7-9 to TRBJ2-1; 9 nucleotides agree with TRBD1. The CDR3 covers 16 residues. Germline V gene lookup returns CDR1 SEHNR and CDR2 FQNEAQ (reference sequence). The chain's CDR3 is CASSTGTGFSNNEQFF. The CDR3 coding sequence is TGTGCCAGCAGCACGGGGACAGGGTTCTCCAACAATGAGCAGTTCTTC. Filled out from reference TRBV7-9 and TRBJ2-1, the complete variable domain reads DTGVSQNPRHKITKRGQNVTFRCDPISEHNRLYWYRQTLGQGPEFLTYFQNEAQLEKSRLLSDRFSAERPKGSFSTLEIQRTEQGDSAMYLCASSTGTGFSNNEQFFGPGTRLTVL.

The J gene is TRBJ1-6, the V gene TRBV9; TRBD1 aligns across 7 bases. Germline CDR1 SGDLS, CDR2 YYNGEE. V was clipped by 4 bases and J by 7 bases; unmatched bases: 8. This CDR3 contains 15 residues. The CDR3 spells CASSPRQGGNSPLHF. CDR3 DNA sequence: TGTGCCAGCAGCCCGCGACAGGGTGGCAATTCACCCCTCCACTTT.

The gene calls are TRBV10-3 and TRBJ2-1, with 8 nucleotides matching TRBD2. The junction had 8 bases not matched to a gene; V was cut back by 0 bases and J by 7 bases. CDR1 and CDR2 (germline): ENHRY, SYGVKD. The CDR3 extends over 16 amino acids. The CDR3 nucleotides are TGTGCCATCAGTGAGTCTGGCGGGAGGAGGGAAAATGAGCAGTTCTTC. Residues: CAISESGGRRENEQFF.

The gene calls are TRBV28 and TRBJ2-3, with TRBD1 matching 9 bases. The V gene end was trimmed by 3 bases and the J gene end by 3 bases; junction bases not matched to a gene: 7. Germline V gives CDR1 MDHEN, CDR2 SYDVKM. This CDR3 spans 16 amino acids. The CDR3 region has the DNA TGTGCCAGCAGTTTCCCGCCCGGGACAGGGACAGATACGCAGTATTTT. Encoded protein: CASSFPPGTGTDTQYF.

This chain joins TRBV18 and TRBJ1-6, with D tentatively TRBD1 (5 bases). The CDR3 runs to 16 residues. V was shortened by 2 bases and J by 9 bases, with 17 bases between the two germline ends. Germline values: CDR1 KGHSH, CDR2 LQKENI. Here the CDR3 reads CASSPSEVRRGSPLHF. The CDR3 DNA follows: TGTGCCAGCTCACCAAGTGAGGTACGGAGGGGTTCACCCCTCCACTTT.

V usage is TRBV28 and J usage is TRBJ2-7, with 9 bases fitting TRBD1. This CDR3 has 13 residues. Germline CDR1 is MDHEN and CDR2 is SYDVKM. Trimming cost V 6 bases and J 9 bases; bases outside gene matches: 9. CDR3 residues: CASSENRGPVQYF. For the CDR3, the DNA is TGTGCCAGCAGCGAGAACAGGGGGCCGGTGCAGTACTTC.

The rearrangement uses TRBV7-8 and TRBJ1-5; the D gene is possibly TRBD1 (6 bases). CDR1 and CDR2 from the germline V gene are SGHVS and FQNEAQ. Trimming shortened V by 0 bases and J by 1 base, and 10 bases separated the two germline ends. This CDR3 is built from 16 residues. The CDR3 coding sequence is TGTGCCAGCAGCTTAGCGCGCAGGGGCAGCAATCAGCCCCAGCATTTT. Protein product: CASSLARRGSNQPQHF. Full variable domain (rest looked up from reference TRBV7-8 and TRBJ1-5): GAGVSQSPRYKVAKRGQDVALRCDPISGHVSLFWYQQALGQGPEFLTYFQNEAQLDKSGLPSDRFFAERPEGSVSTLKIQRTQQEDSAVYLCASSLARRGSNQPQHFGDGTRLSIL.

This clone appeared a single time. This chain links TRBV6-5 with TRBJ2-7, with 13 positions matching TRBD2. The germline CDR1 and CDR2 sequences are MNHEY and SVGAGI. CDR3 size: 14 residues. V lost 5 bases, J lost 6 bases, and 4 bases stayed unmatched. For the CDR3, the DNA is TGTGCCAGCAGTCCACTAGCGGGAGGGCCCGAGCAGTACTTC. It is translated as CASSPLAGGPEQYF.

The genes are TRBV27 and TRBJ1-6; D may be TRBD1 (5 bases). From germline, CDR1 is MNHEY and CDR2 SMNVEV (reference sequence). The CDR3 sequence is 15 residues long. With 5 bases removed from V and 9 bases from J, the gap between germline ends came to 17 bases. The CDR3 sequence: CASSAPLGQGSPLHF. Here the CDR3 DNA reads TGTGCCAGCAGTGCCCCCCTCGGTCAGGGTTCACCCCTCCACTTT.

J is TRBJ2-1 and V is TRBV3-1 (or the pseudogene TRBV3-2); TRBD2 matches at 11 bases. Germline V lookup: CDR1 LGHDT, CDR2 YNNKEL (reference sequence). The CDR3 consists of 16 residues. V lost 2 bases and J lost 10; bases outside the gene matches: 10. The CDR3 DNA sequence: TGTGCCAGCAGCCAACTTAGCGGGAGGGGTCGTCGGGAGCAGTTCTTC. The encoded protein is CASSQLSGRGRREQFF.

This chain uses TRBV6-1 with TRBJ2-3; D is unclear. V lost 0 bases and J 5 bases, leaving 6 bases between the germline ends. Germline values: CDR1 MNHNS, CDR2 SASEGT. This CDR3 has 13 amino acids. The CDR3 protein is CASSEAILDTQYF. CDR3 coding DNA: TGTGCCAGCAGTGAAGCTATCCTAGATACGCAGTATTTT.

CDR3 sequence (DNA): TGTGCCAGCAGTGAACGTACATCCGGGACAGGTGCCTCTAACTATGGCTACACCTTC. Translated, it gives CASSERTSGTGASNYGYTF. The chain carries TRBV6-1 and TRBJ1-2; 8 bases line up with TRBD1. This CDR3 spans 19 amino acids. V was pared by 2 bases and J by 0 bases, with 14 bases of the junction left unmatched. Germline-derived CDR1 and CDR2 are MNHNS and SASEGT.

The CDR3 reads CASSLAQLNTEAFF. In DNA, the CDR3 is TGCGCCAGCAGCTTGGCACAACTGAACACTGAAGCTTTCTTT. The chain has TRBV5-1 and TRBJ1-1; no reliable D call. V lost 0 bases to trimming and J lost 0 bases, with 6 bases between them. There are 14 residues in the CDR3. Looked up from germline, CDR1 is SGHRS and CDR2 is YFSETQ.

The gene calls are TRBV5-4 and TRBJ2-7; TRBD1 matches 7 bases. In germline, CDR1 is SGHNT, CDR2 YYREEE (reference sequence). This CDR3 has 15 residues. V shed 0 bases and J 3 bases; nucleotides not matched to a gene: 6. The CDR3 DNA is TGTGCCAGCAGCTTGGGACAGGGCACCGTCTACGAGCAGTACTTC. Protein sequence: CASSLGQGTVYEQYF.

This chain connects TRBV29-1 to TRBJ2-5; 7 positions match TRBD2. The germline V gene has CDR1 SQVTM and CDR2 ANQGSEA. CDR3 length: 12 residues. The CDR3, as DNA: TGCACCATATCCGGGGGGCAAGAGACCCAGTACTTC. Its protein is CTISGGQETQYF.

The chain recombines TRBV5-1 with TRBJ2-1; 10 positions match TRBD2. CDR3 length: 16 amino acids. The germline gives CDR1 SGHRS, CDR2 YFSETQ. V lost 5 bases to trimming and J lost 6 bases; unmatched junction nucleotides: 11. The DNA of the CDR3 is TGCGCCAGCAGTATGGGACTAGCGCCGAGGACCAATGAGCAGTTCTTC. This gives the protein CASSMGLAPRTNEQFF.

V gene TRBV15 combines with J gene TRBJ2-6; tentative D call: TRBD1 (5 bases). CDR3 length: 15 amino acids. V lost 3 bases and J 4 bases, leaving 10 bases between the germline ends. CDR1 LNHNV and CDR2 YYDKDF come from the germline V gene (reference sequence). Here the CDR3 DNA reads TGTGCCACCAGCAGGGCAGGGCCAGGGGCCAACGTCCTGACTTTC. It encodes CATSRAGPGANVLTF.

V gene TRBV5-6 combines with J gene TRBJ1-3; TRBD1 aligns across 7 bases. Germline lookup yields CDR1 SGHDT and CDR2 YYEEEE. This CDR3 is built from 15 residues. V was pared by 1 base and J by 2 bases, with 3 bases of the junction left unmatched. The CDR3 spells CASSLLTGAGNTIYF. As DNA, the CDR3 is TGTGCCAGCAGCTTGTTAACAGGGGCTGGAAACACCATATATTTT.

The chain links TRBV3-1 (or the pseudogene TRBV3-2) to TRBJ1-3; 8 nucleotides agree with TRBD1. The V segment lost 4 bases and the J segment 5 bases; nucleotides outside the gene matches: 4. The CDR3 length is 14 residues. Germline V gives CDR1 LGHDT, CDR2 YNNKEL (reference sequence). CDR3 in amino acids: CASSPQGARNTIYF. The CDR3 DNA is TGTGCCAGCAGCCCTCAGGGGGCTAGAAACACCATATATTTT.